This is a list of T cell receptor beta chains from one sample in a study of blood T cell repertoires in COVID-19. Generated by immunoSEQ multiplex PCR, the TCRdb table keeps only in-frame clones and is missing some. Of hundreds of thousands of clones detected, roughly 87% appear once; the ten largest clones hold approximately 3.3%. The sequenced material came from peripheral blood. Receptor source: a man between 18 and 29 years old with active or convalescent COVID-19. The CDR3 runs from the conserved cysteine through the conserved F or W. A D gene is named only where the DNA matches it firmly. Clone size appears in some rows only: once, few, many, or a class for an expanded clone.

J: TRBJ2-7
V: TRBV27
size: .
D: TRBD1
DNA: TGTGCCAGCAGTTCCCGACAGGGGGCCCCTCGCCCCTACGAGCAGTACTTC
CDR3: CASSSRQGAPRPYEQYF

J: TRBJ2-1
V: TRBV4-1
size: .
D: .
DNA: TGCGCCAGCAGCCAGCGGGACCACTCCGGTGAGCAGTTCTTC
CDR3: CASSQRDHSGEQFF

J: TRBJ1-2
V: TRBV5-1
size: .
D: .
DNA: TGCGCCAGCAGCACCGGGACATGGGACCAAGGGGGTGGCTACACCTTC
CDR3: CASSTGTWDQGGGYTF

J: TRBJ2-7
V: TRBV27
size: .
D: .
DNA: TGTGCCAGCAGTTTATCGAGCCAGGGACTCTCCTACGAGCAGTACTTC
CDR3: CASSLSSQGLSYEQYF

J: TRBJ2-2
V: TRBV6-6
size: .
D: .
DNA: TGTGCCAGCAGTTACGGCCCCGGGGAGCTGTTTTTT
CDR3: CASSYGPGELFF

J: TRBJ2-1
V: TRBV29-1
size: .
D: TRBD2
DNA: TGCAGCGGATTAGCGGGGGGGAATGAGCAGTTCTTC
CDR3: CSGLAGGNEQFF

J: TRBJ2-7
V: TRBV29-1
size: .
D: .
DNA: TGCAGCGTTGAAGGGAGGGGGCTAGCGGGTTACGAGCAGTACTTC
CDR3: CSVEGRGLAGYEQYF

J: TRBJ2-7
V: TRBV7-2
size: .
D: TRBD2
DNA: TGTGCCAGCAGCTTAGAGCGGGGGATTGAGCAGTACTTC
CDR3: CASSLERGIEQYF

J: TRBJ2-3
V: TRBV4-1
size: .
D: TRBD2
DNA: TGCGCCAGCAGCCGGACTAGCGGGGGCGCAGATACGCAGTATTTT
CDR3: CASSRTSGGADTQYF

J: TRBJ2-5
V: TRBV13
size: once
D: .
DNA: TGTGCCAGCAGCTTAGGAGGAGCCTTCCAAGAGACCCAGTACTTC
CDR3: CASSLGGAFQETQYF

J: TRBJ2-7
V: TRBV7-2
size: .
D: TRBD1
DNA: TGTGCCAGCAGCCGCGCCGGACAGGGAACCTACGAGCAGTACTTC
CDR3: CASSRAGQGTYEQYF

J: TRBJ1-2
V: TRBV12-3/TRBV12-4
size: .
D: .
DNA: TGTGCCAGCAGTTCGAGTTACTATGGCTACACCTTC
CDR3: CASSSSYYGYTF

J: TRBJ2-3
V: TRBV5-1
size: .
D: .
DNA: TGCGCCAGCAGCTTGGTAGGGAGAGCCACAGATACGCAGTATTTT
CDR3: CASSLVGRATDTQYF

J: TRBJ1-2
V: TRBV9
size: few
D: .
DNA: TGTGCCAGCAGCCCAAATAACGGGGATGGCTACACCTTC
CDR3: CASSPNNGDGYTF

J: TRBJ2-1
V: TRBV5-1
size: .
D: TRBD1
DNA: TGCGCCAGCAGCTGGGACAGTTACAATGAGCAGTTCTTC
CDR3: CASSWDSYNEQFF

J: TRBJ1-2
V: TRBV13
size: .
D: .
DNA: TGTGCCAGCAAAGGGGCGGGATTCCGTGGCTACACCTTC
CDR3: CASKGAGFRGYTF

J: TRBJ1-1
V: TRBV25-1
size: .
D: TRBD1
DNA: TGTGCCAGCAGTGTTTCAGGGGGCAAGGCTGGAGCTTTCTTT
CDR3: CASSVSGGKAGAFF

J: TRBJ2-7
V: TRBV3-1/TRBV3-2
size: .
D: TRBD2
DNA: TGTGCCAGCAGCCAGGGGGGGGTATCGTACGAGCAGTACTTC
CDR3: CASSQGGVSYEQYF

J: TRBJ1-2
V: TRBV6-5
size: .
D: .
DNA: TGTGCCAGCAGCCCCACAGGGCTTGATGGCTACACCTTC
CDR3: CASSPTGLDGYTF

J: TRBJ2-1
V: TRBV2
size: .
D: TRBD2
DNA: TGTGCCAGCAGCTCCGTTACGGGAGGGATCGGGGATGAGCAGTTCTTC
CDR3: CASSSVTGGIGDEQFF

J: TRBJ1-5
V: TRBV25-1
size: once
D: .
DNA: TGTGCCAGCAGTGTTTCGGGCAATCAGCCCCAGCATTTT
CDR3: CASSVSGNQPQHF

J: TRBJ1-2
V: TRBV2
size: .
D: .
DNA: TGTGCCAGCAGTGAAGTCGGTAGCTCCTATGGCTACACCTTC
CDR3: CASSEVGSSYGYTF

J: TRBJ1-3
V: TRBV6-5
size: .
D: .
DNA: TGTGCCAGCCACCGGGACTCTGGAAACACCATATATTTT
CDR3: CASHRDSGNTIYF

J: TRBJ2-7
V: TRBV6-5
size: few
D: TRBD1
DNA: TGTGCCAGCAGTTACTCGAGGGGGCCGGGGTACGAGCAGTACTTC
CDR3: CASSYSRGPGYEQYF

J: TRBJ1-2
V: TRBV9
size: .
D: TRBD1
DNA: TGTGCCAGCACCATAACGGGACAGAACTATGGCTACACCTTC
CDR3: CASTITGQNYGYTF

J: TRBJ1-2
V: TRBV3-1/TRBV3-2
size: .
D: .
DNA: TGTGCCAGCAGCCCGCAGGGACACGGCTACACCTTC
CDR3: CASSPQGHGYTF

J: TRBJ2-3
V: TRBV6-2/TRBV6-3
size: .
D: TRBD1
DNA: TGTGCCAGCAGTAAGACAGGGGAGGCAGATACGCAGTATTTT
CDR3: CASSKTGEADTQYF

J: TRBJ1-3
V: TRBV6-5
size: .
D: .
DNA: TGTGCCAGCACCCCGGCCTATAGCGGAAACACCATATATTTT
CDR3: CASTPAYSGNTIYF

J: TRBJ2-1
V: TRBV7-9
size: .
D: .
DNA: TGTGCCAGCAGCGAAGCACGTAAGCAGTTCTTC
CDR3: CASSEARKQFF

J: TRBJ1-4
V: TRBV28
size: .
D: .
DNA: TGTGCCAGCAGTTTTCAGGGGCGTGGGGACCTGTTTTTT
CDR3: CASSFQGRGDLFF

J: TRBJ1-2
V: TRBV9
size: few
D: .
DNA: TGTGCCAGCAGCCGTGAGTCGGGATCAAACTATGGCTACACCTTC
CDR3: CASSRESGSNYGYTF